Below are 18 T cell receptor beta chains sequenced from a single sample in a study of siplizumab effects on memory and regulatory T cells. Produced via immunoSEQ multiplex PCR; TCRdb's table is partial and in-frame only. The table has under 95,000 clones, approximately 95% seen once. Sequencing input: non-Treg CD4+ T cells sorted from blood. These receptors were taken from a human donor in good health.

The chain carries TRBV4-1 and TRBJ2-3, with D unresolved. This CDR3 contains 15 residues. Germline V gene sequence: CDR1 MGHRA, CDR2 YSYEKL. V was trimmed by 6 bases and J by 0 bases, leaving 13 bases between them. As DNA, the CDR3 is TGCGCCAGCAGTCACTCGGGCTTCAGCACAGATACGCAGTATTTT. It yields the protein CASSHSGFSTDTQYF.

The chain employs TRBV27 and TRBJ2-6; no clear D. This CDR3 has 13 amino acids. Looked up from germline, CDR1 is MNHEY and CDR2 is SMNVEV (reference sequence). Between the trimmed V and J ends, which lost 6 bases and 5 bases, there was a span of 8 bases. The CDR3 nucleotides are TGTGCCAGCAGCTACCGAAGGGCCAACGTCCTGACTTTC. Amino acids: CASSYRRANVLTF.

This chain connects TRBV15 to TRBJ2-1, with D perhaps TRBD1 or TRBD2 (6 bases each). The CDR3 has 15 residues. The germline V and J ends were trimmed by 0 bases and 7 bases, with 13 bases remaining between them. Germline V gene sequence: CDR1 LNHNV, CDR2 YYDKDF (reference sequence). The CDR3 DNA sequence: TGTGCCACCAGCAGAGATCGCCGGGGGCTAAATGAGCAGTTCTTC. Amino acids: CATSRDRRGLNEQFF.

The J gene is TRBJ1-5, the V gene TRBV15; D gene uncertain. V gave up 7 bases and J gave up 4 bases, with 14 bases separating them. Germline CDR1 LNHNV, CDR2 YYDKDF (reference sequence). This CDR3 is built from 14 residues. CDR3 nucleotides: TGTGCCACCAAGAGCGGTTCGATTAATCAGCCCCAGCATTTT. This translates into CATKSGSINQPQHF.

V is TRBV19 and J is TRBJ2-4, with unresolved D. This CDR3 is 17 amino acids long. In germline, CDR1 is LNHDA, CDR2 SQIVND (reference sequence). V lost 3 bases and J 0 bases, leaving 15 bases between the germline ends. The CDR3, as DNA: TGTGCCAGTAGTATCGATTGGTCAGGCCTAGCCAAAAACATTCAGTACTTC. Translation: CASSIDWSGLAKNIQYF.

V gene TRBV6-1 combines with J gene TRBJ2-5; tentative D call: TRBD2 (5 bases). V was cut by 5 bases and J by 2 bases, with 9 bases left in between. The germline gives CDR1 MNHNS, CDR2 SASEGT. This CDR3 has 13 residues. CDR3 protein: CASSWTGQETQYF. The CDR3 nucleotides are TGTGCCAGCAGTTGGACGGGGCAAGAGACCCAGTACTTC.

The chain has TRBV27 and TRBJ2-7; D gene unclear. Germline V lookup: CDR1 MNHEY, CDR2 SMNVEV (reference sequence). Trimming shortened V by 2 bases and J by 0 bases, and 11 bases separated the two germline ends. The CDR3 sequence is 15 residues long. The DNA of the CDR3 is TGTGCCAGCAGTTTAGCGTTCAAGAGCTCCTACGAGCAGTACTTC. It specifies CASSLAFKSSYEQYF.

V is TRBV28 and J is TRBJ2-7; D is unclear. The CDR3 totals 11 residues. Germline CDR1 and CDR2: MDHEN and SYDVKM. Trimming left V 3 bases short and J 3 bases short, with 3 bases between. DNA for the CDR3: TGTGCCAGCAGTTTGCGCTACGAGCAGTACTTC. Protein sequence: CASSLRYEQYF. Combining the CDR3 with reference TRBV28 and TRBJ2-7 gives the whole variable domain DVKVTQSSRYLVKRTGEKVFLECVQDMDHENMFWYRQDPGLGLRLIYFSYDVKMKEKGDIPEGYSVSREKKERFSLILESASTNQTSMYLCASSLRYEQYFGPGTRLTVT.

V gene TRBV30 combines with J gene TRBJ1-2; a weak D match, TRBD1 (5 bases). The CDR3 contains 12 residues. Looked up from germline, CDR1 is GTSNPN and CDR2 is SVGIG (reference sequence). V dropped 0 bases and J dropped 7 bases, with 9 bases sitting between them. CDR3 nucleotides: TGTGCCTGGAGTGTAGGGGCGGGTGGCTACACCTTC. Residues: CAWSVGAGGYTF.

The V and J genes are TRBV6-1 and TRBJ1-4; no clear D gene. The germline CDR1 and CDR2 sequences are MNHNS and SASEGT. There are 13 residues in the CDR3. V was clipped by 4 bases and J by 8 bases, with 11 bases between them. The CDR3 is CASSGDLAEKLFF. CDR3 sequence (DNA): TGTGCCAGCAGTGGTGACCTAGCCGAAAAACTGTTTTTT.

The chain has TRBV5-6 and TRBJ2-5; 7 bases map to TRBD2. Germline CDR1 reads SGHDT; CDR2 reads YYEEEE. The CDR3 has 15 residues. The V segment lost 5 bases and the J segment 5 bases; nucleotides outside the gene matches: 12. The CDR3 loop is CASRQNGQGGETQYF. CDR3 nucleotide sequence: TGTGCCAGCAGACAGAATGGGCAGGGAGGGGAGACCCAGTACTTC.

The chain combines TRBV15 with TRBJ2-1, with a possible D match to TRBD1 (5 bases). This CDR3 is built from 13 residues. Germline V gene sequence: CDR1 LNHNV, CDR2 YYDKDF (reference sequence). Trimming left V 7 bases short and J 5 bases short, with 12 bases between. CDR3 protein: CATKGHNNNEQFF. DNA of the CDR3: TGTGCCACCAAGGGGCACAATAACAATGAGCAGTTCTTC.

This chain links TRBV5-1 with TRBJ2-2, with D perhaps matching TRBD1 (7 bases). Per germline, CDR1 SGHRS and CDR2 YFSETQ. The V gene lost 6 bases and the J gene lost 3 bases, with 15 bases spanning the gap. The CDR3 has 15 residues. CDR3 in DNA: TGCGCCAGCACCGCAGGGGGAGGTCACACCGGGGAGCTGTTTTTT. It yields the protein CASTAGGGHTGELFF.

This chain connects TRBV30 to TRBJ1-1; D uncertain. This CDR3 is 12 amino acids long. V was clipped by 3 bases and J by 1 base, with 6 bases between them. Germline CDR1 is GTSNPN and CDR2 is SVGIG (reference sequence). CDR3 loop: CAWSVGNTEAFF. The CDR3 DNA follows: TGTGCCTGGAGCGTCGGGAACACTGAAGCTTTCTTT.

The chain employs TRBV10-3 and TRBJ2-1, with D hard to call. Germline loops: CDR1 ENHRY, CDR2 SYGVKD. The CDR3 has 14 residues. V gave up 2 bases and J gave up 5 bases, with 10 bases separating them. CDR3 nucleotides: TGTGCCATCAGTGAGACGGCAGAAGACAATGAGCAGTTCTTC. It yields the protein CAISETAEDNEQFF.

J is TRBJ1-1 and V is TRBV19; no reliable D call. In germline, CDR1 is LNHDA, CDR2 SQIVND (reference sequence). V gave up 7 bases and J gave up 1 base, with 16 bases separating them. This CDR3 has 15 residues. The CDR3 loop is CASTTSGRRNTEAFF. CDR3 bases: TGTGCCAGTACCACTAGCGGCAGGAGGAACACTGAAGCTTTCTTT.

V usage is TRBV5-1 and J usage is TRBJ2-1; TRBD1 or TRBD2 may be the D gene (5 bases each). Trimming removed 5 bases from V and 5 bases from J, with 5 bases in between. The CDR3 loop spans 11 amino acids. Germline CDR1 and CDR2: SGHRS and YFSETQ. CDR3 residues: CASRGDNEQFF. In DNA, the CDR3 is TGCGCCAGCAGGGGGGACAATGAGCAGTTCTTC.

The gene calls are TRBV6-5 and TRBJ2-2; the match to TRBD1 covers 7 bases. The ends lost 7 bases at V and 5 bases at J; junction bases unmatched: 10. Germline-derived CDR1 and CDR2 are MNHEY and SVGAGI. The CDR3 has 15 amino acids. Written as DNA, the CDR3 is TGTGCCAGCACCTTAAGACAGGGTCGGACCGGGGAGCTGTTTTTT. This sequence encodes CASTLRQGRTGELFF.